This passage covers 27 T cell receptor beta chains from one sample sequenced in a study of blood T cell repertoires in COVID-19. The assay was immunoSEQ multiplex PCR, and TCRdb's table has in-frame clones only and misses some. This sample yields 50,000 to 60,000 clones, of which around nine tenths are seen a single time; nearly 7.5% belongs to the top ten. Sequencing was done on a sample of peripheral blood. These receptors all stem from a human donor with active COVID-19. The donor label of this sample is uncertain.

Sample share makes this clone medium-sized. The rearrangement links TRBV6-2 or TRBV6-3 to TRBJ2-1; TRBD2 aligns across 7 bases. The CDR3 runs to 17 residues. Germline CDR1 is MNHEY and CDR2 is SVGEGT. Trimming at V came to 4 bases and at J to 0 bases, leaving 9 bases not matched to a gene. This CDR3 reads CASSLGGSSGSYNEQFF. The CDR3 DNA sequence: TGTGCCAGCAGTTTGGGCGGGAGTAGTGGCTCCTACAATGAGCAGTTCTTC.

The chain joins TRBV11-3 to TRBJ2-5, with TRBD2 as a possible D gene (6 bases). Trimming removed 5 bases from V and 4 bases from J, with 17 bases in between. There are 15 residues in the CDR3. CDR1 and CDR2 from the germline V gene are SGHNT and YENEEA. Written as DNA, the CDR3 is TGTGCCAGCAGCCCCCGTTCAGGGAGGAGAGAGACCCAGTACTTC. It yields the protein CASSPRSGRRETQYF.

The sample holds one count of this clone. V and J are TRBV5-1 and TRBJ1-2, with a tentative D call TRBD1 (6 bases). The V end was cut by 3 bases, the J end by 8 bases, with 17 bases between. The CDR3 has 14 residues. CDR1 and CDR2 from the germline V gene are SGHRS and YFSETQ. The DNA for the CDR3 is TGCGCCAGCAGCTCTTCACAGGGTTTTGGGGGCTACACCTTC. Translating it yields CASSSSQGFGGYTF.

The chain combines TRBV19 with TRBJ2-5, with 10 bases identical to TRBD2. The V gene's germline CDR1 is LNHDA and CDR2 SQIVND (reference sequence). V was clipped by 3 bases and J by 4 bases; unmatched bases: 11. The CDR3 is made up of 17 amino acids. CDR3 DNA: TGTGCCAGTAGTATTAGCGTACTAGCGGGACGTGGAGAGACCCAGTACTTC. It encodes CASSISVLAGRGETQYF.

This clone was picked up a small number of times. J is TRBJ2-3 and V is TRBV6-4, with TRBD2 identical over 7 bases. The CDR3 is 15 residues long. CDR1 is MRHNA and CDR2 is SNTAGT in the germline V gene. The V gene end was trimmed by 4 bases and the J gene end by 0 bases; junction bases not matched to a gene: 4. The CDR3 DNA reads TGTGCCAGCAGTGTTGGTAGCGGGAGCACAGATACGCAGTATTTT. As protein: CASSVGSGSTDTQYF.

The chain is built from TRBV5-6 and TRBJ2-7; 7 nucleotides align to TRBD2. The CDR3 covers 12 residues. After removal of 7 bases from V and 4 bases from J, the junction contained 5 bases not matched to a gene. From germline, CDR1 is SGHDT and CDR2 YYEEEE. Written as DNA, the CDR3 is TGTGCCAGCGACTTGCGGGGGTACGAGCAGTACTTC. Translating it yields CASDLRGYEQYF.

V usage is TRBV14 and J usage is TRBJ2-1, with D possibly TRBD1 on 6 matching bases. The CDR3 sequence is 13 residues long. CDR1 SGHDN and CDR2 FVKESK come from the germline V gene. Trimming removed 3 bases at V and 12 bases at J, with 15 bases between. The CDR3 region has the DNA TGTGCCAGCAGCCAGAGGGTACAGGGTGGGCAGTTCTTC. Translation: CASSQRVQGGQFF.

The J gene is TRBJ2-7, the V gene TRBV7-2; the D gene is possibly TRBD2 (5 bases). This CDR3 comprises 13 residues. Germline V gene data show CDR1 as SGHTA and CDR2 as FQGNSA. V was trimmed by 2 bases and J by 6 bases, leaving 11 bases between them. CDR3 sequence: CASSLFEGSEQYF. The DNA of the CDR3 is TGTGCCAGCAGCTTATTCGAGGGTAGCGAGCAGTACTTC.

This clone was found a few times. This chain uses TRBV4-1 with TRBJ1-5, with a tentative D call TRBD1 (5 bases). V gave up 0 bases and J gave up 7 bases, with 19 bases separating them. The germline CDR1 and CDR2 sequences are MGHRA and YSYEKL. This CDR3 contains 17 residues. The CDR3 DNA is TGCGCCAGCAGCCAAGAAGCAGGTCAGGGAAGGCGCCAGCCCCAGCATTTT. Its protein product is CASSQEAGQGRRQPQHF.

The chain employs TRBV11-3 and TRBJ2-7; 8 nucleotides align to TRBD1. Per the germline V gene, CDR1 is SGHNT and CDR2 is YENEEA. Trimming removed 0 bases from V and 3 bases from J; junction bases left unmatched: 4. This CDR3 has 15 residues. DNA for the CDR3: TGTGCCAGCAGCTTAGACGGGACAGGTAACTACGAGCAGTACTTC. Amino acids: CASSLDGTGNYEQYF.

The chain has TRBV7-9 and TRBJ2-7, with D perhaps TRBD2 (6 bases). Trimming pared 0 bases from V and 6 bases from J, leaving 9 bases between. The V gene's germline CDR1 is SEHNR and CDR2 FQNEAQ (reference sequence). CDR3 size: 13 residues. CDR3 loop: CASSLAGGGEQYF. DNA of the CDR3: TGTGCCAGCAGCTTAGCGGGGGGTGGCGAGCAGTACTTC.

The chain has TRBV7-8 and TRBJ2-1, with a weak D call TRBD1 (6 bases). Trimming left V 3 bases short and J 3 bases short, with 12 bases between. The CDR3 spans 15 residues. CDR1 is SGHVS, CDR2 FQNEAQ, per germline. CDR3 bases: TGTGCCAGCAGCTTGGCTAGGGGGTACTACAATGAGCAGTTCTTC. Protein: CASSLARGYYNEQFF.

The chain combines TRBV18 with TRBJ1-1; perhaps TRBD1 as D (6 bases). This CDR3 spans 20 amino acids. Germline CDR1 reads KGHSH; CDR2 reads LQKENI. V lost 3 bases to trimming and J lost 3 bases, with 29 bases between them. In nucleotides, the CDR3 is TGTGCCAGCTCACCCCTCACCCTTGTAACAGGGTCGAACCTAGACACTGAAGCTTTCTTT. Translation gives CASSPLTLVTGSNLDTEAFF.

J is TRBJ2-7 and V is TRBV5-1, with 7 bases identical to TRBD1. CDR3 size: 13 residues. With 0 bases clipped from V and 6 bases from J, the junction kept 3 bases outside the gene matches. Germline CDR1 and CDR2: SGHRS and YFSETQ. CDR3 sequence: CASSLGGQREQYF. In nucleotides, the CDR3 is TGCGCCAGCAGCTTGGGGGGACAGCGCGAGCAGTACTTC.

CDR3: CATSEAGTGGSNQPQHF. CDR3 bases: TGTGCCACCAGTGAAGCCGGGACAGGAGGTAGCAATCAGCCCCAGCATTTT. V usage is TRBV24-1 and J usage is TRBJ1-5, with 8 positions matching TRBD1. The CDR3 totals 17 residues. The germline gives CDR1 KGHDR, CDR2 SFDVKD. J gave up 0 bases and V 4 bases, and 7 bases lay outside the gene matches.

V gene TRBV20-1 combines with J gene TRBJ1-2, with a tentative D call TRBD1 (5 bases). V was clipped by 3 bases and J by 6 bases, with 8 bases between them. The V gene's germline CDR1 is DFQATT and CDR2 SNEGSKA (reference sequence). This CDR3 region has 11 residues. DNA of the CDR3: TGCAGTGCTAGGGGGCAGCATGGCTACACCTTC. As protein: CSARGQHGYTF.

The J gene is TRBJ1-2, the V gene TRBV28, with D possibly matching TRBD1 (6 bases). The CDR3 covers 14 residues. Germline-derived CDR1 and CDR2 are MDHEN and SYDVKM. Trimming removed 7 bases at V and 6 bases at J, with 18 bases between. The CDR3 DNA is TGTGCCAGCACAACAGGGTTCCTTTTTCATGGCTACACCTTC. As protein: CASTTGFLFHGYTF.

The table lists this clone with a count of one. This rearrangement joins TRBV7-2 to TRBJ2-7; D is undetermined. Germline V gives CDR1 SGHTA, CDR2 FQGNSA. The CDR3 extends over 15 amino acids. V was shortened by 1 base and J by 1 base, with 11 bases between the two germline ends. This CDR3 is CASSLDRSTSYEQYF. The CDR3 DNA sequence: TGTGCCAGCAGCTTAGATAGATCCACGTCCTACGAGCAGTACTTC.

The chain links TRBV9 to TRBJ2-1, with 10 bases fitting TRBD1. This CDR3 is built from 18 residues. From germline, CDR1 is SGDLS and CDR2 YYNGEE. V lost 4 bases and J lost 2; bases outside the gene matches: 12. CDR3 coding DNA: TGTGCCAGCAGCATCGGGACAGGGGCCAAGTCGACCTACAATGAGCAGTTCTTC. Protein: CASSIGTGAKSTYNEQFF.

The J gene is TRBJ1-1, the V gene TRBV7-8; D possibly corresponds to TRBD1 (5 bases). CDR1 and CDR2 (germline): SGHVS, FQNEAQ. V was trimmed by 5 bases and J by 1 base, leaving 11 bases between them. The CDR3 runs 14 residues. The CDR3 region is CASSRATGNTEAFF. Here the CDR3 DNA reads TGTGCCAGCAGCCGAGCTACAGGGAACACTGAAGCTTTCTTT.

This chain connects TRBV28 to TRBJ1-2, with TRBD1 matching 10 bases. Germline-derived CDR1 and CDR2 are MDHEN and SYDVKM. The CDR3 is 17 amino acids. V lost 7 bases and J lost 1; bases outside the gene matches: 12. CDR3 region: CASTLTGTGVYNYGYTF. For the CDR3, the DNA is TGTGCCAGCACCCTCACCGGGACAGGGGTCTATAACTATGGCTACACCTTC.

This clone has only a few counts. J is TRBJ2-7 and V is TRBV4-3, with 9 bases that match TRBD2. Germline trimming cut 0 bases from V and 3 bases from J; bases unmatched to any gene: 3. CDR3 length: 15 residues. Germline loops: CDR1 LGHNA, CDR2 YSLEER. DNA of the CDR3: TGCGCCAGCAGCCAAGAGGCTAGCGGGATCTACGAGCAGTACTTC. Translating it yields CASSQEASGIYEQYF.

The chain carries TRBV6-5 and TRBJ1-1; D is uncertain. Germline loops: CDR1 MNHEY, CDR2 SVGAGI. This CDR3 spans 15 amino acids. The V end lost 2 bases, the J end lost 4 bases, and 14 bases lay between the germline ends. In DNA form, the CDR3 reads TGTGCCAGCAGTTACCGGGAGGGTATTGGCACTGAAGCTTTCTTT. Translation: CASSYREGIGTEAFF.

The rearrangement links TRBV4-3 to TRBJ2-7, with 7 positions matching TRBD1. The germline V gene encodes CDR1 LGHNA and CDR2 YSLEER. V trimming: 3 bases; J trimming: 3 bases; junction bases outside the gene matches: 8. The CDR3 sequence is 15 residues long. The CDR3 is CASSQDYDRVYEQYF. The DNA for the CDR3 is TGCGCCAGCAGCCAGGATTATGACAGGGTCTACGAGCAGTACTTC.

This clone has a single count. The rearrangement joins TRBV6-2 or TRBV6-3 to TRBJ2-7; no clear D gene. The V gene lost 0 bases and the J gene lost 2 bases, with 5 bases spanning the gap. This CDR3 is built from 13 residues. Germline loops: CDR1 MNHEY, CDR2 SVGEGT. Written as DNA, the CDR3 is TGTGCCAGCAGTTACTCGAACACCTACGAGCAGTACTTC. Encoded protein: CASSYSNTYEQYF.

The J gene is TRBJ2-3, the V gene TRBV28, with 9 nucleotides matching TRBD1. Germline V gene sequence: CDR1 MDHEN, CDR2 SYDVKM. This CDR3 region has 19 residues. V lost 6 bases and J lost 1; bases outside the gene matches: 17. CDR3 in DNA: TGTGCCAGCAGATGGACAGGGGACCGGGACCTAGAAGGCACAGATACGCAGTATTTT. Translated, it gives CASRWTGDRDLEGTDTQYF.

The chain is built from TRBV7-9 and TRBJ2-7; D is unclear. V lost 3 bases, J lost 5 bases, and 14 bases lay in between. Per germline, CDR1 SEHNR and CDR2 FQNEAQ (reference sequence). The CDR3 length is 14 residues. In nucleotides, the CDR3 is TGTGCCAGCAGCTTTGGTGGTTTCGGAGACGAGCAGTACTTC. Encoded protein: CASSFGGFGDEQYF.